The source of this TCR beta chain is a study of T cell changes during pregnancy in multiple sclerosis (dated by TCRdb to the late 2010s). Broadly, across the study: The study examined how the T cell repertoire changed over the course of pregnancy in women with multiple sclerosis.

Regarding this clone: It lacks a known antigen. No per-base quality is available; no much larger clone lies one base away.

Library preparation employed the immunoSEQ multiplex PCR assay. TCRdb retrieved this table from immuneACCESS and kept in-frame rearrangements only. Not all clones are present; in checked studies, unresolved V genes account for under half, and no reason is known for the remainder. The table for this sample lists more than 45,000 clones; roughly 90% of them were counted only once. The ten largest clones add up to around 0.66% of the sample. The CDR3 measures 15 amino acids from cysteine to phenylalanine. Only CDR3 DNA remains: 45 bases, in frame from the first base. CDR1 and CDR2 are read off the germline V gene (reference sequence) as GTSNPN and SVGIG. V was cut back by 0 bases and J by 6 bases, leaving a gap of 12 bases between them.

The chain employs TRBV30 and TRBJ1-6, and perhaps TRBD1 as D gene, on 6 matching bases. The receptor was derived from a female donor with multiple sclerosis, enrolled in a pregnancy study. Specimen: CD4+ T cells from peripheral blood mononuclear cells, collected after pregnancy. The CDR3 corresponds to CAWSVGGVGNSPLHF. The DNA is TGTGCCTGGAGTGTAGGGGGTGTAGGTAATTCACCCCTCCACTTT. With all but the CDR3 taken from the reference TRBV30 and TRBJ1-6 genes, the full variable domain is: SQTIHQWPATLVQPVGSPLSLECTVEGTSNPNLYWYRQAAGRGLQLLFYSVGIGQISSEVPQNLSASRPQDRQFILSSKKLLLSDSGFYLCAWSVGGVGNSPLHFGNGTRLTVT.